This is a list of T cell receptor beta chains from one sample in a study of blood T cell repertoires in COVID-19. Libraries were prepared by immunoSEQ multiplex PCR; TCRdb keeps only in-frame clonotypes and omits some of them. The sample has 150,000 to 200,000 clones; roughly 80% are singletons. Sequenced sample: peripheral blood. These receptor sequences come from a human donor in a cohort sampled during active COVID-19. Each CDR3 is given without its conserved first and last residue. Fields, in order: V gene, CDR3 length, D gene, CDR3 protein. D genes are given only for firm matches.

TRBV13	12	-	ASSPDQGMREQY
TRBV25-1	14	-	ASSEWRGGLQETQY
TRBV7-2	13	TRBD1	ASSWGTGLITEAF
TRBV15	13	-	ATSRKTGLSDTQY
TRBV6-2/TRBV6-3	10	-	ASSYVADTQY
TRBV19	13	TRBD1	ASSRTGATNEKLF
TRBV5-1	11	-	ASSVASEETQY
TRBV12-3/TRBV12-4	11	-	ASSFQNQETQY
TRBV5-1	14	TRBD2	ASSLEPGLAEDTQY
TRBV6-6	14	TRBD1	ASSYSGQGAPDTQY
TRBV5-1	12	-	ASSLDQGTTEAF
TRBV2	11	TRBD1	ASSEQGAHEQY
TRBV2	13	TRBD1	ASSEDRVGNQPQH
TRBV7-6	13	-	ASSLVQGGSYEQY
TRBV18	11	-	ASSRQANTEAF
TRBV19	13	-	ASSPFLSGANVLT
TRBV5-1	13	TRBD2	ASSLERGPEETQY
TRBV6-5	12	TRBD1	ASKGQGDSDEQF
TRBV5-8	12	-	ASSIDRNWGGYT
TRBV5-6	10	-	ASSLGQHEQY
TRBV3-1/TRBV3-2	10	-	ASSRIDRQQF
TRBV5-5	12	TRBD1	ASSSGQGNQPQH
TRBV27	15	-	ASSFGRGNHSNQPQH
TRBV3-1/TRBV3-2	12	-	ASSPGTISYEQY
TRBV4-1	15	-	ASSQDIQSRLGTEAF
TRBV3-1/TRBV3-2	15	TRBD1	ASSRDRAERPNTEAF
TRBV27	13	TRBD2	ASSLLSGRTDTQY
TRBV12-3/TRBV12-4	9	-	ASSFRETQY
TRBV3-1/TRBV3-2	13	-	ASSQEPRLLKTQY
TRBV7-9	13	-	ASSLAVQGQETQY
TRBV5-4	14	TRBD1	ASSLGQSLTNSPLH
TRBV2	14	-	ASKAGFQTAGNTIY
TRBV2	12	TRBD2	ASSETVAGRRWF
TRBV9	14	TRBD1	ASSAQTGWGANVLT
TRBV4-1	13	-	ASSQAYPRVGEQY
TRBV7-2	14	TRBD2	ASSGTSGGATDTQY
TRBV12-3/TRBV12-4	11	TRBD1	ASSPMTGYEQY